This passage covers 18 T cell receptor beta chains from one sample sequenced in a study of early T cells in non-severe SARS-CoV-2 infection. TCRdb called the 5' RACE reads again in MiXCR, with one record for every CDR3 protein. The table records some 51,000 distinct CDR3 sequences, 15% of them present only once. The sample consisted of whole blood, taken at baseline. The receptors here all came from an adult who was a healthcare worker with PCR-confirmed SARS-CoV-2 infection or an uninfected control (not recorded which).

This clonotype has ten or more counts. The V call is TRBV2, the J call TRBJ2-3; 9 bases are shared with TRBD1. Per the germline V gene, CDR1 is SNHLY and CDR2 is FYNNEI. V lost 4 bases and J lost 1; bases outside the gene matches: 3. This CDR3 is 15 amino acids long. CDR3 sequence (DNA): TGTGCCAGCAGTGGCAGGACAGGGGGCACAGATACGCAGTATTTT. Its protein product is CASSGRTGGTDTQYF.

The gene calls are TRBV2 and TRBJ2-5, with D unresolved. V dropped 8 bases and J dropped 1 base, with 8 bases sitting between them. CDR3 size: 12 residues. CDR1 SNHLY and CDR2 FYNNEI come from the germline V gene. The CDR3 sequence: CASSGSQETQYF. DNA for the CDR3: TGTGCCAGCTCGGGTTCCCAAGAGACCCAGTACTTC.

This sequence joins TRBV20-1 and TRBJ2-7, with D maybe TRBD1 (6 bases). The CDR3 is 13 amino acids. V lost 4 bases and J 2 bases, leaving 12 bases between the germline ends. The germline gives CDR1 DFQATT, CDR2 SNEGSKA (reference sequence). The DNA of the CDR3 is TGCAGTGCTACAAGCAGGGGACCCTACGAGCAGTACTTC. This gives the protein CSATSRGPYEQYF.

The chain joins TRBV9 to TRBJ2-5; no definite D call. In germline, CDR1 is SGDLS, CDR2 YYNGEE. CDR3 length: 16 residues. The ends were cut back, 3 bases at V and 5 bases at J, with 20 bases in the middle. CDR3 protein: CASSASGQPNLETQYF. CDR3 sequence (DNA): TGTGCCAGCAGCGCGAGTGGGCAGCCCAATTTGGAGACCCAGTACTTC.

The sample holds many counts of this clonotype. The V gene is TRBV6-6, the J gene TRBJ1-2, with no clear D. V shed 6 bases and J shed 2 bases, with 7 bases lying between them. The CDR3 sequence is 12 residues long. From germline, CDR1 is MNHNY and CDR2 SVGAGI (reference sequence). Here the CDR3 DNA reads TGTGCCAGCAGGGACGCAAACTATGGCTACACCTTC. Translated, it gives CASRDANYGYTF.

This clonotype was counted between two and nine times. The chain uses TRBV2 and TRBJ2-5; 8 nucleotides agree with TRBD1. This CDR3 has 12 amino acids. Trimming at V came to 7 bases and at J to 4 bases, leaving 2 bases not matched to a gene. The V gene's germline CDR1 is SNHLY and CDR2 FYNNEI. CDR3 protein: CASKQGGETQYF. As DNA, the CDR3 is TGTGCCAGCAAACAGGGGGGAGAGACCCAGTACTTC.

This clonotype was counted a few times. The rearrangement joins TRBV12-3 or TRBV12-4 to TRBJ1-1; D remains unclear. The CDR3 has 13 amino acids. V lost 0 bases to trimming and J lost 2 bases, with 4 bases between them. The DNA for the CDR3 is TGTGCCAGCAGTTTAGCGCCCAACACTGAAGCTTTCTTT. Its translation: CASSLAPNTEAFF.

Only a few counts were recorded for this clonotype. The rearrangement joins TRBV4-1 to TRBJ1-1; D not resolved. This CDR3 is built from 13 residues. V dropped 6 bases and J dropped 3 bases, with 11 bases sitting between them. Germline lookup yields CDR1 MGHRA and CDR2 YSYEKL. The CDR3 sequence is CASRDVPDTEAFF. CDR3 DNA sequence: TGCGCCAGCAGGGATGTGCCAGACACTGAAGCTTTCTTT.

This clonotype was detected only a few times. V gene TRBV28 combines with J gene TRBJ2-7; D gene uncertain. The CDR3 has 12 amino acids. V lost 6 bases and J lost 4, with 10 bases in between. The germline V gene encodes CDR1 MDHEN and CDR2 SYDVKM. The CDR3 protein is CASSAVKYEQYF. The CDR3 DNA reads TGTGCCAGCAGCGCCGTTAAGTACGAGCAGTACTTC.

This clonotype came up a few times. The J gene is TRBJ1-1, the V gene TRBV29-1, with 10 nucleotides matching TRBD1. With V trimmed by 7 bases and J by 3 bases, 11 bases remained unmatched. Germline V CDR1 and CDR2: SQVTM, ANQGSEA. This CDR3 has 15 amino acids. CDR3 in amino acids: CSARKGTGADTEAFF. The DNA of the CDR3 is TGCAGCGCCCGGAAGGGGACAGGGGCAGACACTGAAGCTTTCTTT.

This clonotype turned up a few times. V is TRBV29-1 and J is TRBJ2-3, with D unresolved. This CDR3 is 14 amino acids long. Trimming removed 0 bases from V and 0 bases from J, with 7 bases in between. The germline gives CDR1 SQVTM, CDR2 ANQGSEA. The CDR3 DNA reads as TGCAGCGTTGAAGAACAAGCTAGCACAGATACGCAGTATTTT. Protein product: CSVEEQASTDTQYF.

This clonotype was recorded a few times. The chain's CDR3 is CASSYSSEYEQYF. The CDR3 bases are TGTGCCAGCAGTTACTCGAGCGAATACGAGCAGTACTTC. The genes are TRBV6-6 and TRBJ2-7; the D is unclear. The CDR3 has 13 residues. Germline V gene data show CDR1 as MNHNY and CDR2 as SVGAGI (reference sequence). Trimming shortened V by 0 bases and J by 4 bases, and 7 bases separated the two germline ends.

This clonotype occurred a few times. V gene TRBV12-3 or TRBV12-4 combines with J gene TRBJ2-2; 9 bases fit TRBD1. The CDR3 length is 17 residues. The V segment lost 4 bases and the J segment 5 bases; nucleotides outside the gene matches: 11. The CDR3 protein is CASSYSTGGLGTGELFF. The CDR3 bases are TGTGCCAGCAGTTACTCTACAGGGGGCCTGGGAACCGGGGAGCTGTTTTTT.

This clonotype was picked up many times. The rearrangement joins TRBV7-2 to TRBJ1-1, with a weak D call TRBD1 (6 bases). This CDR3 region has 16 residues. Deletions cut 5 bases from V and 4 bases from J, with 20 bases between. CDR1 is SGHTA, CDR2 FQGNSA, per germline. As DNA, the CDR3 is TGTGCCAGCAGCCCATCGTGGGGGGGCTCGAGCACTGAAGCTTTCTTT. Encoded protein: CASSPSWGGSSTEAFF.

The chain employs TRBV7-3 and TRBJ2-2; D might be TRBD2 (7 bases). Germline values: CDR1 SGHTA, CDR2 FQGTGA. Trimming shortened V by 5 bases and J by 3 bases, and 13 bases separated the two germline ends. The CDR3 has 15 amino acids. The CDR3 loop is CASSPRGADTGELFF. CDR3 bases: TGTGCCAGCAGCCCCCGGGGGGCTGACACCGGGGAGCTGTTTTTT.

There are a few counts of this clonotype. The CDR3 DNA reads as TGTGCCAGCACCCTGACAGAGGGGAATTCACCCCTCCACTTT. Encoded protein: CASTLTEGNSPLHF. The rearrangement uses TRBV13 and TRBJ1-6, with TRBD1 as a possible D gene (5 bases). CDR3 length equals 14 residues. In germline, CDR1 is PRHDT, CDR2 FYEKMQ (reference sequence). V lost 7 bases and J lost 7, with 14 bases in between.

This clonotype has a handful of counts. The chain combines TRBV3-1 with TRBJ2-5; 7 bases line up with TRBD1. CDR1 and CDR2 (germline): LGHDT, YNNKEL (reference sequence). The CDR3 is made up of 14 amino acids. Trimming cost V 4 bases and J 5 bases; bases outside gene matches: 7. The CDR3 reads CASSPTGVRETQYF. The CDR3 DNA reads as TGTGCCAGCAGCCCTACAGGGGTAAGGGAGACCCAGTACTTC.

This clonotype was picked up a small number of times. CDR3 region: CASTTTLNTEAFF. CDR3 nucleotide sequence: TGTGCCAGCACGACTACTTTGAACACTGAAGCTTTCTTT. The gene calls are TRBV12-3 or TRBV12-4 and TRBJ1-1, with unresolved D. V was clipped by 7 bases and J by 0 bases, with 9 bases between them. The length of the CDR3 is 13 residues.